Many counts were recorded for the clone carrying this TCR beta chain. Sample-barcoded 5' priming and a J-beta primer mix drove a second PCR of roughly 7 to 11 cycles. Each CDR3 protein gets one entry after TCRdb re-called the 5' RACE reads with MiXCR. The data hold about 640,000 distinct CDR3 sequences, with about 30% observed a single time. These data belong to a study of blood T cells in healthy people across ages. Russia was home to the donors, healthy Caucasian individuals aged roughly 6 to 90. Per sample, extraction of total RNA gave at least 6 micrograms in every case. The CDR3 length is 16 residues. Germline CDR1 is MNHEY and CDR2 is SVGEGT. Unmatched junction bases numbered 8, after V lost 8 bases and J lost 0 bases.

Sequencing was carried out using blood. The clonotype was recovered from a woman older than 75 in good health. V is TRBV6-2 or TRBV6-3 and J is TRBJ2-1; 9 nucleotides match TRBD2. The chain's CDR3 is CASEGGGASSYNEQFF. CDR3 DNA: TGTGCCAGCGAGGGCGGGGGGGCAAGCTCCTACAATGAGCAGTTCTTC.